The 18 T cell receptor beta chains below were found in one sample sequenced in a study of T cell responses to AZD1222 COVID-19 vaccine (dated by TCRdb to the early 2020s). Libraries were prepared through the immunoSEQ multiplex PCR assay. In its TCRdb copy, this immuneACCESS table keeps in-frame sequences only and misses some clones. Where compared with another copy, unresolved V genes explain less than half of these, and the others have no known cause. In all, the sample holds about 140,000 clones, and around 93% of those were seen once. The biggest ten clones account for 3.5% to 4.5% of the sample. The time point tag for this specimen amounts to: about 28 days (+/-7) after the second vaccine dose. Sequencing used peripheral blood, obtained 28 days after the second AZD1222 dose. These receptors came from an adult who received the AZD1222 COVID-19 vaccine.

This chain links TRBV5-4 with TRBJ2-5; TRBD2 might be the D (5 bases). This CDR3 is 14 amino acids long. V lost 4 bases to trimming and J lost 6 bases, with 16 bases between them. CDR1 is SGHNT, CDR2 YYREEE, per germline (reference sequence). The CDR3 loop is CASSPATGGQTQYF. In nucleotides, the CDR3 is TGTGCCAGCAGCCCGGCCACTGGAGGACAGACCCAGTACTTC.

The chain's CDR3 is CASSQLDGYGYTF. For the CDR3, the DNA is TGTGCCAGCAGCCAACTGGACGGGTATGGCTACACCTTC. V gene TRBV3-1 (or the pseudogene TRBV3-2) combines with J gene TRBJ1-2; D is unresolved. The V end was cut by 2 bases, the J end by 5 bases, with 9 bases between. CDR1 LGHDT and CDR2 YNNKEL come from the germline V gene (reference sequence). The CDR3 is 13 amino acids.

The V and J genes are TRBV19 and TRBJ1-5; D ambiguous. Germline V CDR1 and CDR2: LNHDA, SQIVND (reference sequence). The CDR3 totals 15 residues. With 3 bases removed from V and 1 base from J, the gap between germline ends came to 10 bases. The CDR3: CASSISGRSNQPQHF. The DNA for the CDR3 is TGTGCCAGTAGTATTTCAGGTCGCAGCAATCAGCCCCAGCATTTT. The full variable domain, in which reference TRBV19 and TRBJ1-5 provide the parts outside the CDR3, is DGGITQSPKYLFRKEGQNVTLSCEQNLNHDAMYWYRQDPGQGLRLIYYSQIVNDFQKGDIAEGYSVSREKKESFPLTVTSAQKNPTAFYLCASSISGRSNQPQHFGDGTRLSIL.

The rearrangement links TRBV19 to TRBJ2-2; possibly TRBD1 for D (6 bases). The V and J ends lost 6 bases and 5 bases respectively, with 10 bases between them. The germline V gene has CDR1 LNHDA and CDR2 SQIVND (reference sequence). The CDR3 spans 13 residues. The DNA of the CDR3 is TGTGCCAGTAGGTACCAGGGGACCGGGGAGCTGTTTTTT. Translating gives CASRYQGTGELFF.

This chain connects TRBV10-3 to TRBJ2-7; TRBD1 matches at 7 bases. Germline loops: CDR1 ENHRY, CDR2 SYGVKD. With V trimmed by 6 bases and J by 7 bases, 6 bases remained unmatched. The CDR3 length is 12 residues. CDR3 sequence reads: CAISATGWEQYF. CDR3 nucleotide sequence: TGTGCCATCAGCGCGACAGGGTGGGAGCAGTACTTC.

The genes are TRBV2 and TRBJ2-7, with D possibly being TRBD2 (5 bases). CDR1 SNHLY and CDR2 FYNNEI come from the germline V gene. Trimming took off 3 bases at V and 1 base at J, with 10 bases between the two ends. This CDR3 comprises 14 residues. In DNA form, the CDR3 reads TGTGCCAGCAGTGAGAGATGGAGGTCCTACGAGCAGTACTTC. It is translated as CASSERWRSYEQYF.

CDR3 region: CASSLDGGQGHYEQYF. As DNA, the CDR3 is TGTGCCAGCAGCTTAGATGGCGGACAGGGACATTACGAGCAGTACTTC. The chain carries TRBV11-2 and TRBJ2-7; 8 positions match TRBD1. This CDR3 comprises 16 residues. The germline V gene has CDR1 SGHAT and CDR2 FQNNGV. The V segment lost 0 bases and the J segment 4 bases; nucleotides outside the gene matches: 8.

The chain has TRBV3-1 (or the pseudogene TRBV3-2) and TRBJ2-2; 12 positions match TRBD2. V lost 1 base and J lost 5; bases outside the gene matches: 5. CDR1 is LGHDT, CDR2 YNNKEL, per germline (reference sequence). This CDR3 comprises 17 residues. CDR3 loop: CASSQATSGRGTGELFF. CDR3 bases: TGTGCCAGCAGCCAAGCGACTAGCGGGAGAGGGACCGGGGAGCTGTTTTTT.

This chain uses TRBV5-4 with TRBJ2-7, with D perhaps TRBD1 (6 bases). The CDR3 totals 14 residues. Trimming shortened V by 2 bases and J by 9 bases, and 18 bases separated the two germline ends. Germline CDR1 SGHNT, CDR2 YYREEE (reference sequence). In DNA form, the CDR3 reads TGTGCCAGCAGCTTTGGCGGGTCGGGCAGGGGGCAGTACTTC. This encodes CASSFGGSGRGQYF.

The CDR3 protein is CASRTPGTAYGYTF. In DNA form, the CDR3 reads TGTGCCAGCAGAACCCCCGGGACAGCCTATGGCTACACCTTC. The chain is built from TRBV28 and TRBJ1-2; 7 bases fit TRBD1. CDR3 length: 14 residues. Germline V CDR1 and CDR2: MDHEN, SYDVKM. After removal of 6 bases from V and 4 bases from J, the junction contained 8 bases not matched to a gene.

Concerning this clone itself: Other DNA sequences of this sample code for an identical CDR3. The DNA for the CDR3 is TGTGCCAGCAGCCCCGGACAGGGAAGGAACACTGAAGCTTTCTTT. It yields the protein CASSPGQGRNTEAFF. V is TRBV11-3 and J is TRBJ1-1, with 8 positions matching TRBD1. V shed 5 bases and J 1 base; nucleotides not matched to a gene: 6. Germline V gene sequence: CDR1 SGHNT, CDR2 YENEEA. CDR3 length: 15 residues.

The chain recombines TRBV9 with TRBJ2-5, with 10 bases lining up with TRBD1. Germline CDR1 reads SGDLS; CDR2 reads YYNGEE. The ends lost 0 bases at V and 1 base at J; junction bases unmatched: 6. The CDR3 runs to 17 residues. The CDR3 DNA reads as TGTGCCAGCAGCGTAGGGACAGGGGGGCCCCTCCAAGAGACCCAGTACTTC. This gives the protein CASSVGTGGPLQETQYF. Full variable domain (remainder filled in from reference TRBV9 and TRBJ2-5): DSGVTQTPKHLITATGQRVTLRCSPRSGDLSVYWYQQSLDQGLQFLIQYYNGEERAKGNILERFSAQQFPDLHSELNLSSLELGDSALYFCASSVGTGGPLQETQYFGPGTRLLVL.

The V call is TRBV9, the J call TRBJ1-2; D not resolved. Trimming took 2 bases from V and 4 from J, leaving 3 bases between them. This CDR3 has 11 amino acids. CDR1 and CDR2 (germline): SGDLS, YYNGEE. The CDR3 spells CASSVGYGYTF. The CDR3 nucleotides read TGTGCCAGCAGCGTCGGCTATGGCTACACCTTC.

This clone was picked up one time. V and J are TRBV5-4 and TRBJ2-5; tentative D call: TRBD1 (5 bases). V shed 4 bases and J shed 1 base, with 8 bases lying between them. The CDR3 has 13 residues. Per the germline V gene, CDR1 is SGHNT and CDR2 is YYREEE (reference sequence). The CDR3 DNA reads TGTGCCAGCAGCCGGCAGGGCCAAGAGACCCAGTACTTC. It specifies CASSRQGQETQYF. Complete variable domain (other parts from reference TRBV5-4 and TRBJ2-5): ETGVTQSPTHLIKTRGQQVTLRCSSQSGHNTVSWYQQALGQGPQFIFQYYREEENGRGNFPPRFSGLQFPNYSSELNVNALELDDSALYLCASSRQGQETQYFGPGTRLLVL.

The chain links TRBV6-7 to TRBJ2-2; 11 bases align to TRBD2. TRBV6-7 has ORF status, its function being uncertain. This CDR3 is built from 15 residues. Losses at the gene ends were 2 bases for V and 8 bases for J; bases not matched to a gene: 4. The chain's CDR3 is CASSYTSGSTGELFF. The CDR3 region has the DNA TGTGCCAGCAGTTACACTAGCGGGAGTACGGGGGAGCTGTTTTTT.

The chain links TRBV3-1 (or the pseudogene TRBV3-2) to TRBJ2-3, with D possibly matching TRBD2 (7 bases). CDR1 LGHDT and CDR2 YNNKEL come from the germline V gene (reference sequence). This CDR3 is built from 16 residues. V was cut by 3 bases and J by 1 base, with 14 bases left in between. Here the CDR3 DNA reads TGTGCCAGCAGCCACGCGGGGGCAGGGGGCACAGATACGCAGTATTTT. Encoded protein: CASSHAGAGGTDTQYF.

V usage is TRBV21-1 and J usage is TRBJ2-7; the table's D call, TRBD1, was not checked against the DNA. TRBV21-1 corresponds to a pseudogene. The CDR3 length is 14 residues. The CDR3 spells CASTQVRGSHEQYF. DNA of the CDR3: TGTGCCAGCACCCAAGTAAGGGGCAGCCACGAGCAGTACTTC.

The chain has TRBV10-3 and TRBJ1-5; TRBD1 is a possible D gene (6 bases). V lost 6 bases to trimming and J lost 2 bases, with 11 bases between them. The CDR3 runs 14 residues. The germline V gene encodes CDR1 ENHRY and CDR2 SYGVKD. The CDR3 region is CAIRTQGRNQPQHF. The CDR3 nucleotides read TGTGCCATCAGGACACAGGGTCGCAATCAGCCCCAGCATTTT.